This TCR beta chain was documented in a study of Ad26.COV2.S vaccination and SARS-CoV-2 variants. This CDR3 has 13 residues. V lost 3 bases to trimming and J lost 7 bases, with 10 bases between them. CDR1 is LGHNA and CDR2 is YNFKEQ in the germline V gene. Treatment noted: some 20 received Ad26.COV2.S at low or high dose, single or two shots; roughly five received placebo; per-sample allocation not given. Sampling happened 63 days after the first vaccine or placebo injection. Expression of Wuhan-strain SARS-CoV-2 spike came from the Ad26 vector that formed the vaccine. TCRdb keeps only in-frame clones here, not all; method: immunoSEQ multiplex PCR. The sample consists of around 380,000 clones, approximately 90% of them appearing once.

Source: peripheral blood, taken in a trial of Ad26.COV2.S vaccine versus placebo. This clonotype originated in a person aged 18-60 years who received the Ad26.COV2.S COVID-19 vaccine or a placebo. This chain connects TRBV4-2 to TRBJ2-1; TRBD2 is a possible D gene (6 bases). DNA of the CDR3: TGTGCCAGCAGCCACCCCGGGGGTAATGAGCAGTTCTTC. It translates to CASSHPGGNEQFF.